A single sample is the source of the 27 T cell receptor beta chains below, sequenced in a study of shared clonotypes between healthy human individuals. Sequencing was performed with immunoSEQ multiplex PCR; in TCRdb, only in-frame clones are kept and a portion is missing. The sample holds under 1,100,000 clones; roughly 80% are singletons and the top ten take approximately 1.5%. The specimen sequenced was memory CD4+ T cells sorted from blood. Indicated subset: CD45RA-negative fraction. All receptors come from a man between 18 and 35 years old in good health.

The rearrangement links TRBV5-1 to TRBJ2-4; D is perhaps TRBD1 (6 bases). Trimming took 2 bases from V and 5 from J, leaving 8 bases between them. Per germline, CDR1 SGHRS and CDR2 YFSETQ. The length of the CDR3 is 13 residues. The CDR3 reads CASSLRTENIQYF. DNA for the CDR3: TGCGCCAGCAGCTTAAGGACAGAAAACATTCAGTACTTC.

This clone was seen a handful of times. The genes are TRBV28 and TRBJ2-1, with TRBD2 matching over 8 bases. The CDR3 loop spans 17 amino acids. The V gene's germline CDR1 is MDHEN and CDR2 SYDVKM. V was clipped by 6 bases and J by 5 bases; unmatched bases: 15. The CDR3 spells CASSLKLTKREHNEQFF. DNA for the CDR3: TGTGCCAGCAGCCTCAAACTGACTAAGCGGGAGCACAATGAGCAGTTCTTC.

V is TRBV7-8 and J is TRBJ1-5; weak D call: TRBD1 (5 bases). CDR1 is SGHVS, CDR2 FQNEAQ, per germline. Trimming took 3 bases from V and 8 from J, leaving 14 bases between them. This CDR3 is built from 14 residues. CDR3: CASSLGLPGEPQHF. The DNA of the CDR3 is TGTGCCAGCAGCTTGGGACTCCCGGGGGAGCCCCAGCATTTT.

The V and J genes are TRBV28 and TRBJ1-1; tentative D call: TRBD1 (5 bases). CDR3 size: 13 residues. Looked up from germline, CDR1 is MDHEN and CDR2 is SYDVKM. V gave up 7 bases and J gave up 7 bases, with 16 bases separating them. In nucleotides, the CDR3 is TGTGCCAGCAACATTCCAGGGAGGGGTGAAGCTTTCTTT. Protein product: CASNIPGRGEAFF.

This rearrangement joins TRBV27 to TRBJ2-7, with a tentative D call TRBD2 (5 bases). The V gene lost 7 bases and the J gene lost 2 bases, with 15 bases spanning the gap. Germline loops: CDR1 MNHEY, CDR2 SMNVEV (reference sequence). This CDR3 is built from 14 residues. The CDR3 is CASKVSGLAYEQYF. The CDR3 region has the DNA TGTGCCAGCAAGGTTTCGGGATTAGCCTACGAGCAGTACTTC.

With respect to this clone: The same CDR3 also results from other DNA sequences found in this sample. V gene TRBV30 combines with J gene TRBJ2-3, with D unclear. V lost 2 bases and J lost 5, with 5 bases in between. CDR1 and CDR2 from the germline V gene are GTSNPN and SVGIG (reference sequence). This CDR3 region has 11 residues. Here the CDR3 reads CAWSPVDTQYF. In DNA, the CDR3 is TGTGCCTGGAGTCCGGTAGATACGCAGTATTTT.

The V gene is TRBV7-9, the J gene TRBJ2-7, with 7 bases lining up with TRBD1. Germline values: CDR1 SEHNR, CDR2 FQNEAQ (reference sequence). After removal of 3 bases from V and 4 bases from J, the junction contained 6 bases not matched to a gene. The CDR3 covers 14 residues. This CDR3 is CASSFRQGDYEQYF. Here the CDR3 DNA reads TGTGCCAGCAGCTTCCGACAGGGAGATTACGAGCAGTACTTC. The full variable domain, rest sourced from reference TRBV7-9 and TRBJ2-7, is DTGVSQNPRHKITKRGQNVTFRCDPISEHNRLYWYRQTLGQGPEFLTYFQNEAQLEKSRLLSDRFSAERPKGSFSTLEIQRTEQGDSAMYLCASSFRQGDYEQYFGPGTRLTVT.

This chain links TRBV6-4 with TRBJ2-3, with TRBD2 identical over 13 bases. This CDR3 spans 16 amino acids. V shed 3 bases, J shed 4 bases, and the junction held 4 bases outside the gene matches. The V gene's germline CDR1 is MRHNA and CDR2 SNTAGT. This CDR3 reads CASSETTSGGPDTQYF. The CDR3 nucleotides are TGTGCCAGCAGTGAGACGACTAGCGGGGGGCCAGATACGCAGTATTTT.

This rearrangement joins TRBV2 to TRBJ1-3; D gene unclear. The germline V gene has CDR1 SNHLY and CDR2 FYNNEI. V gave up 9 bases and J gave up 4 bases, with 16 bases separating them. The CDR3 has 14 amino acids. DNA for the CDR3: TGTGCCAGTCGTCAGGAGGGCCGCGGAAACACCATATATTTT. It specifies CASRQEGRGNTIYF. The full variable domain, its missing parts supplied by reference TRBV2 and TRBJ1-3, is EPEVTQTPSHQVTQMGQEVILRCVPISNHLYFYWYRQILGQKVEFLVSFYNNEISEKSEIFDDQFSVERPDGSNFTLKIRSTKLEDSAMYFCASRQEGRGNTIYFGEGSWLTVV.

This clone has more than one count but fewer than ten. This chain links TRBV4-1 with TRBJ2-7; 7 bases agree with TRBD2. Germline values: CDR1 MGHRA, CDR2 YSYEKL. The ends lost 1 base at V and 1 base at J; junction bases unmatched: 7. The CDR3 runs 16 residues. The CDR3 loop reads CASSQGEGHTSYEQYF. The CDR3 DNA follows: TGCGCCAGCAGCCAAGGGGAGGGGCATACTTCCTACGAGCAGTACTTC.

The V and J genes are TRBV7-2 and TRBJ1-5; a weak D match, TRBD1 (6 bases). V dropped 1 base and J dropped 7 bases, with 11 bases sitting between them. Germline values: CDR1 SGHTA, CDR2 FQGNSA. CDR3 length: 14 amino acids. Written as DNA, the CDR3 is TGTGCCAGCAGCTTAGATGGGGGCGGCCAGCCCCAGCATTTT. Translation: CASSLDGGGQPQHF.

This chain uses TRBV4-1 with TRBJ2-7, with TRBD1 identical over 7 bases. CDR3 length equals 13 residues. CDR1 is MGHRA, CDR2 YSYEKL, per germline. With V trimmed by 9 bases and J by 3 bases, 8 bases remained unmatched. In DNA form, the CDR3 reads TGCGCCAGTTCGACAGGGACGGGCTACGAGCAGTACTTC. It specifies CASSTGTGYEQYF.

This clone was counted between two and nine times. The genes are TRBV28 and TRBJ1-5, with D possibly being TRBD1 (6 bases). There are 16 residues in the CDR3. Germline V gives CDR1 MDHEN, CDR2 SYDVKM. V was clipped by 5 bases and J by 7 bases, with 21 bases between them. The CDR3 loop is CASSIPQGGAIQPQHF. The CDR3 DNA follows: TGTGCCAGCAGTATACCACAGGGTGGGGCGATCCAGCCCCAGCATTTT.

The V call is TRBV29-1, the J call TRBJ2-5; 8 nucleotides agree with TRBD2. V shed 0 bases, J shed 5 bases, and the junction held 8 bases outside the gene matches. CDR1 is SQVTM, CDR2 ANQGSEA, per germline. The CDR3 is 15 residues long. The CDR3 sequence: CSVEDGLAFFETQYF. In nucleotides, the CDR3 is TGCAGCGTTGAAGATGGACTAGCTTTTTTCGAGACCCAGTACTTC. Full variable domain (missing parts from reference TRBV29-1 and TRBJ2-5): SAVISQKPSRDICQRGTSLTIQCQVDSQVTMMFWYRQQPGQSLTLIATANQGSEATYESGFVIDKFPISRPNLTFSTLTVSNMSPEDSSIYLCSVEDGLAFFETQYFGPGTRLLVL.

This clone was counted once. For the CDR3, the DNA is TGTGCCAGCAGCTTAGACGGGAGGGCTGGGAATGAGCAGTTCTTC. Protein sequence: CASSLDGRAGNEQFF. The chain has TRBV7-2 and TRBJ2-1; 8 bases are shared with TRBD2. The germline V gene encodes CDR1 SGHTA and CDR2 FQGNSA. This CDR3 has 15 amino acids. With V trimmed by 1 base and J by 7 bases, 6 bases remained unmatched. The whole variable domain, filled in from reference TRBV7-2 and TRBJ2-1, reads GAGVSQSPSNKVTEKGKDVELRCDPISGHTALYWYRQSLGQGLEFLIYFQGNSAPDKSGLPSDRFSAERTGGSVSTLTIQRTQQEDSAVYLCASSLDGRAGNEQFFGPGTRLTVL.

This clone has only one observation. V usage is TRBV7-2 and J usage is TRBJ1-5; D not certain. Trimming took off 2 bases at V and 4 bases at J, with 9 bases between the two ends. This CDR3 comprises 14 residues. CDR1 SGHTA and CDR2 FQGNSA come from the germline V gene. The chain's CDR3 is CASSLRPVNQPQHF. Written as DNA, the CDR3 is TGTGCCAGCAGCTTAAGACCTGTGAATCAGCCCCAGCATTTT.

The rearrangement uses TRBV5-4 and TRBJ1-2; the D gene is possibly TRBD1 (5 bases). V shed 4 bases and J shed 8 bases, with 18 bases lying between them. Germline loops: CDR1 SGHNT, CDR2 YYREEE (reference sequence). The CDR3 consists of 14 residues. The CDR3 spells CASSVEGRLGGYTF. As DNA, the CDR3 is TGTGCCAGCAGCGTGGAGGGACGGCTTGGGGGCTACACCTTC.

A single count supports this clone. The chain employs TRBV5-4 and TRBJ1-2, with 12 bases identical to TRBD1. The V and J ends lost 4 bases and 8 bases, in that order; junction bases with no gene match: 6. This CDR3 region has 14 residues. Germline V gives CDR1 SGHNT, CDR2 YYREEE (reference sequence). CDR3 in amino acids: CASSRDRGQGGYTF. DNA of the CDR3: TGTGCCAGCAGCAGGGACAGGGGGCAGGGAGGCTACACCTTC.

The V call is TRBV28, the J call TRBJ2-7, with D tentatively TRBD1 (6 bases). This CDR3 is built from 12 residues. V was pared by 8 bases and J by 9 bases, with 17 bases between. Germline-derived CDR1 and CDR2 are MDHEN and SYDVKM. CDR3 nucleotide sequence: TGTGCCAGCGGCACCACAGGGTTGGGGCAGTACTTC. Translation: CASGTTGLGQYF.

V usage is TRBV9 and J usage is TRBJ2-1; TRBD2 matches at 10 bases. Per the germline V gene, CDR1 is SGDLS and CDR2 is YYNGEE. This CDR3 is built from 15 residues. Trimming removed 3 bases from V and 12 bases from J; junction bases left unmatched: 12. CDR3 residues: CASSAGGSGGEWQFF. DNA for the CDR3: TGTGCCAGCAGCGCCGGCGGGAGCGGGGGGGAATGGCAGTTCTTC.

The table lists this clone with a count of one. The chain couples TRBV7-2 to TRBJ2-1, with 9 positions matching TRBD1. The ends lost 6 bases at V and 4 bases at J; junction bases unmatched: 7. This CDR3 spans 15 amino acids. CDR1 is SGHTA, CDR2 FQGNSA, per germline. The CDR3 region is CASSGGQGLYNEQFF. DNA for the CDR3: TGTGCCAGCAGTGGCGGACAGGGGCTGTACAATGAGCAGTTCTTC.

The chain uses TRBV5-5 and TRBJ1-1, with 7 bases identical to TRBD1. Germline CDR1 reads SGHKS; CDR2 reads YYEKEE (reference sequence). This CDR3 comprises 13 residues. The V segment lost 5 bases and the J segment 0 bases; nucleotides outside the gene matches: 1. CDR3: CASSTGVNTEAFF. As DNA, the CDR3 is TGTGCCAGCAGTACAGGGGTGAACACTGAAGCTTTCTTT. Full variable domain (missing parts from reference TRBV5-5 and TRBJ1-1): DAGVTQSPTHLIKTRGQQVTLRCSPISGHKSVSWYQQVLGQGPQFIFQYYEKEERGRGNFPDRFSARQFPNYSSELNVNALLLGDSALYLCASSTGVNTEAFFGQGTRLTVV.

CDR3 in DNA: TGTGCCAGCAGTGAAAGAAATCCTACGGTGGCTAGCGGGGCCGCGGAGCAGTTCTTC. Encoded protein: CASSERNPTVASGAAEQFF. The chain links TRBV6-1 to TRBJ2-1, with 9 bases identical to TRBD2. The CDR3 extends over 19 amino acids. The germline CDR1 and CDR2 sequences are MNHNS and SASEGT. The ends lost 2 bases at V and 10 bases at J; junction bases unmatched: 21.

The rearrangement uses TRBV19 and TRBJ2-7; D gene unclear. The V end was cut by 3 bases, the J end by 2 bases, with 8 bases between. Germline loops: CDR1 LNHDA, CDR2 SQIVND (reference sequence). This CDR3 is built from 13 residues. DNA of the CDR3: TGTGCCAGTAGTATCCCCCCAACCTACGAGCAGTACTTC. This sequence encodes CASSIPPTYEQYF.

Turning to this clone: The same CDR3 also results from other DNA sequences found in this sample. The chain couples TRBV30 to TRBJ1-2, with 8 positions matching TRBD1. V lost 5 bases, J lost 8 bases, and 10 bases stayed unmatched. This CDR3 is built from 13 residues. The germline CDR1 and CDR2 sequences are GTSNPN and SVGIG (reference sequence). The CDR3 bases are TGTGCCTGGGGCCGGGACAGGCCCCGGGGCTACACCTTC. This codes for CAWGRDRPRGYTF.

The rearrangement links TRBV29-1 to TRBJ1-1; 7 nucleotides line up with TRBD1. This CDR3 region has 14 residues. Unmatched junction bases numbered 12, after V lost 7 bases and J lost 4 bases. Germline V gives CDR1 SQVTM, CDR2 ANQGSEA. CDR3 protein: CSAALAGGRTEAFF. The CDR3 DNA follows: TGCAGCGCCGCTTTGGCAGGGGGTCGCACTGAAGCTTTCTTT.

The CDR3 nucleotides read TGTGCCAGCAGGAGTCTAGCGGGAGCCCGCTCCTACAATGAGCAGTTCTTC. Translated, it gives CASRSLAGARSYNEQFF. J is TRBJ2-1 and V is TRBV27; TRBD2 matches at 10 bases. V trimming: 6 bases; J trimming: 0 bases; junction bases outside the gene matches: 8. This CDR3 is built from 17 residues. Per the germline V gene, CDR1 is MNHEY and CDR2 is SMNVEV (reference sequence).